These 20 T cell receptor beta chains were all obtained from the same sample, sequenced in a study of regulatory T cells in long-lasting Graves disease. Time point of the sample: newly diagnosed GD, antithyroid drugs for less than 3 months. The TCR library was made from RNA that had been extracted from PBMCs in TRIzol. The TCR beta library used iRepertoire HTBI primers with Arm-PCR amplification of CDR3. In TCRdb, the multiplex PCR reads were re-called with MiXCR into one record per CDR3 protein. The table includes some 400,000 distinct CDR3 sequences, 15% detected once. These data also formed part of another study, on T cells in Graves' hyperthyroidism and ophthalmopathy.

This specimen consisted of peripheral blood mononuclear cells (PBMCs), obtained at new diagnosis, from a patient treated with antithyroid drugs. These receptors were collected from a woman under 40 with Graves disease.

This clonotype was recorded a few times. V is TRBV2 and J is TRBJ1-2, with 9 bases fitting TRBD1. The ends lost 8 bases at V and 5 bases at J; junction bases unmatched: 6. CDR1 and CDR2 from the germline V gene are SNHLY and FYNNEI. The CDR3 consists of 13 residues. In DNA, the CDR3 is TGTGCCAGCCGGGACAGGGAGGGGTATGGCTACACCTTC. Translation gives CASRDREGYGYTF.

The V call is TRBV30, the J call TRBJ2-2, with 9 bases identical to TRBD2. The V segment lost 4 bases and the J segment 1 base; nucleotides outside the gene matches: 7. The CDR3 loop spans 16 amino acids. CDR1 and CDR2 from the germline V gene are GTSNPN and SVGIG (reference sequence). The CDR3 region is CAWTPAGGLNTGELFF. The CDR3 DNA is TGTGCCTGGACCCCCGCGGGAGGGCTGAACACCGGGGAGCTGTTTTTT.

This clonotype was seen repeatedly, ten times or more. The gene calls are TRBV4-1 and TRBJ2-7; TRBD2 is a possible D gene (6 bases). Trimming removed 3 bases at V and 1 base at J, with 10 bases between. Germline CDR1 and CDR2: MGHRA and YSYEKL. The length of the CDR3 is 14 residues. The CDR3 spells CASSQLAMSYEQYF. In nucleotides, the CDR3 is TGCGCCAGCAGCCAGCTAGCGATGTCCTACGAGCAGTACTTC.

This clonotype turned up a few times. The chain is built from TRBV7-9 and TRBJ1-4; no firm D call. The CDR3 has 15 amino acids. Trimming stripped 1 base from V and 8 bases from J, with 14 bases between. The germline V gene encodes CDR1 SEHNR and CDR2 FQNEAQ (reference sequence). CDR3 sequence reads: CASSLEKDPAEKLFF. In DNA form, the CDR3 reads TGTGCCAGCAGCTTAGAAAAGGACCCAGCGGAAAAACTGTTTTTT.

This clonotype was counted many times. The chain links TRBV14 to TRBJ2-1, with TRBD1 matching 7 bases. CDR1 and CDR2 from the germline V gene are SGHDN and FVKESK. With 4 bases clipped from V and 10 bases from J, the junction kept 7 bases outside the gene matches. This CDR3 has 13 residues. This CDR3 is CASSRTGAGEQFF. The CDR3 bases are TGTGCCAGCAGCCGAACAGGGGCTGGGGAGCAGTTCTTC.

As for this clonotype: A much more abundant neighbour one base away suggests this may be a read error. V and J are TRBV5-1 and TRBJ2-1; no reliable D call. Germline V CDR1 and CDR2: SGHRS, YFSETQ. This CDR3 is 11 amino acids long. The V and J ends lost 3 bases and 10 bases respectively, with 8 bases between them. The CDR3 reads CASSWEGEQFF. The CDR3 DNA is TGCGCCAGCAGCTGGGAAGGGGAGCAGTTCTTC.

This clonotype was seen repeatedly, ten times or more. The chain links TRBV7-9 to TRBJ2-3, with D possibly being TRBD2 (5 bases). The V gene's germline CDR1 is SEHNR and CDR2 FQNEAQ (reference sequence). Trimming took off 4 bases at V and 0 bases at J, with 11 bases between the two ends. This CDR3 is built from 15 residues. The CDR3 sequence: CASSSYGESTDTQYF. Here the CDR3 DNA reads TGTGCCAGCAGCTCCTACGGGGAAAGCACAGATACGCAGTATTTT.

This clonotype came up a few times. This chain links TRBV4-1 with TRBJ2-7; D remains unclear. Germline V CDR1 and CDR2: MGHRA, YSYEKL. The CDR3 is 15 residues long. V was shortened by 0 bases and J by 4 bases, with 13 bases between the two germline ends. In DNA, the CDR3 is TGCGCCAGCAGCCAAGATCGTCAAACCCTATACGAGCAGTACTTC. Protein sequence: CASSQDRQTLYEQYF.

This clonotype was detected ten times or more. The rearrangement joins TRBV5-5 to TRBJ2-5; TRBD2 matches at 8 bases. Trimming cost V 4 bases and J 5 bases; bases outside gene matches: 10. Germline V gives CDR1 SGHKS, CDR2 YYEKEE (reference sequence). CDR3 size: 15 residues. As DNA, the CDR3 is TGTGCCAGCAGCCCGGGAGGGCCGTTTGGGGAGACCCAGTACTTC. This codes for CASSPGGPFGETQYF.

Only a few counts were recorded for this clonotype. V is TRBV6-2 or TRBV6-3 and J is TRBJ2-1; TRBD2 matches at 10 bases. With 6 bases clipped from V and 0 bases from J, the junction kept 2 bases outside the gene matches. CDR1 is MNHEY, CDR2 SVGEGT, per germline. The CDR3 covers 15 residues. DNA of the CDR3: TGTGCCAGCAGACTAGCGGGAACCTCCTACAATGAGCAGTTCTTC. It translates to CASRLAGTSYNEQFF.

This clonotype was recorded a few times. In DNA form, the CDR3 reads TGTGCCAGCAGTTCAGGGGGCGGTGGCTACACCTTC. It codes for CASSSGGGGYTF. The V and J genes are TRBV12-3 or TRBV12-4 and TRBJ1-2; 8 bases are a match to TRBD1. The CDR3 length is 12 residues. The J segment lost 7 bases and the V segment lost 4 bases, leaving 2 bases of the junction unmatched.

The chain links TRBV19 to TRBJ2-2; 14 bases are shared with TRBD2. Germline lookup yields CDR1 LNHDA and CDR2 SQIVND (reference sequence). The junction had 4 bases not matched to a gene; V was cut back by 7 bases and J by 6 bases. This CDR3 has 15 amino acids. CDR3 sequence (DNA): TGTGCCAGTAACACGGGACTAGCGGGAGCCGGGGAGCTGTTTTTT. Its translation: CASNTGLAGAGELFF.

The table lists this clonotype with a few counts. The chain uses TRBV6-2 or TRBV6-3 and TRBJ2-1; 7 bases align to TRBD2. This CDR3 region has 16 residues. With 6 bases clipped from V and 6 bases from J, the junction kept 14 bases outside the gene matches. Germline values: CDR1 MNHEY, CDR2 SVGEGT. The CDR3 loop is CASRSPTGGTSNEQFF. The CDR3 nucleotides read TGTGCCAGCAGGTCGCCTACGGGAGGAACTTCCAATGAGCAGTTCTTC.

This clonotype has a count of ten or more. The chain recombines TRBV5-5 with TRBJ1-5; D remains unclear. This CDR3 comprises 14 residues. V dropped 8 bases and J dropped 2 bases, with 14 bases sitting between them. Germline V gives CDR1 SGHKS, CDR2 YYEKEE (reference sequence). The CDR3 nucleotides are TGTGCCAGTAACGACGAGGCGGGCAATCAGCCCCAGCATTTT. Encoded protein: CASNDEAGNQPQHF.

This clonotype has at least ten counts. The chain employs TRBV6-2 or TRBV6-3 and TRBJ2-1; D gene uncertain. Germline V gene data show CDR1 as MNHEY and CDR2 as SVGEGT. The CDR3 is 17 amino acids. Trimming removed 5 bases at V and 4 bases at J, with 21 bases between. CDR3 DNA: TGTGCCAGCAGTGAAGCCCTCCTCACCCGAACGTACAATGAGCAGTTCTTC. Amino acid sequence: CASSEALLTRTYNEQFF.

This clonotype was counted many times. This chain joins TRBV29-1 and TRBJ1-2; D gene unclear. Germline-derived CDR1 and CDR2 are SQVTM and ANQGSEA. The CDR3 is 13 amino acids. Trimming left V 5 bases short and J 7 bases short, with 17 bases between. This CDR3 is CSVSAGGEGGYTF. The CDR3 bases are TGCAGCGTTTCTGCTGGCGGTGAGGGTGGCTACACCTTC.

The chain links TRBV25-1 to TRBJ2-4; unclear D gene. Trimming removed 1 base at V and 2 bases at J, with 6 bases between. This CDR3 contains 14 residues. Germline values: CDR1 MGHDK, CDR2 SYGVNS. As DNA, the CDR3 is TGTGCCAGCAGTGAATGGGGTACCAAAAACATTCAGTACTTC. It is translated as CASSEWGTKNIQYF.

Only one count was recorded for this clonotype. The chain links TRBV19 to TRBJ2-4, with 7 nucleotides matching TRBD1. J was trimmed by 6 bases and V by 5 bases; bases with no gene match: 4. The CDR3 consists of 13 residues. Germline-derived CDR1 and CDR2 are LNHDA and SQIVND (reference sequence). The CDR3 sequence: CASSLRQGNIQYF. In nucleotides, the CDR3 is TGTGCCAGTAGTTTGAGACAGGGAAACATTCAGTACTTC.

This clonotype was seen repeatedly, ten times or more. The CDR3 region is CATSFHRPQHF. The CDR3 bases are TGTGCCACTTCCTTCCATCGACCCCAGCATTTT. The rearrangement joins TRBV6-1 to TRBJ1-5; no reliable D call. From germline, CDR1 is MNHNS and CDR2 SASEGT. V was clipped by 10 bases and J by 10 bases, with 14 bases between them. The CDR3 covers 11 residues.

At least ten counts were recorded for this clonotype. The CDR3 is CASSPRDLRYEQYF. As DNA, the CDR3 is TGTGCCAGCAGCCCCCGGGACTTAAGATACGAGCAGTACTTC. J is TRBJ2-7 and V is TRBV13; D is perhaps TRBD2 (6 bases). Trimming left V 5 bases short and J 4 bases short, with 15 bases between. Germline V gene data show CDR1 as PRHDT and CDR2 as FYEKMQ (reference sequence). This CDR3 region has 14 residues.